This TCR beta chain is from a study of T cell responses to AZD1222 COVID-19 vaccine. TCRdb's table, derived via immunoSEQ multiplex PCR, lists solely in-frame clones and lacks some. The data show 120,000 or so clones, 87% seen once. This clonotype was sampled from an adult in good health. The sequences come from peripheral blood, collected on day 0 of AZD1222 vaccination.

The CDR3 DNA is TGTGCCAGCGTCGAACAGGGCAATCAGCCCCAGCATTTT. This sequence encodes CASVEQGNQPQHF. This sequence joins TRBV6-5 and TRBJ1-5, with a tentative D call TRBD1 (5 bases). Trimming took off 8 bases at V and 2 bases at J, with 10 bases between the two ends. This CDR3 has 13 amino acids. CDR1 MNHEY and CDR2 SVGAGI come from the germline V gene.